This T cell receptor beta chain derives from a study of shared clonotypes between healthy human individuals. V was trimmed by 2 bases and J by 5 bases, leaving 7 bases between them. Germline CDR1 and CDR2: SGHTS and YDEGEE. There are 12 residues in the CDR3. Libraries were prepared by immunoSEQ multiplex PCR; TCRdb keeps only in-frame clonotypes and omits some of them. This sample has 650,000 to 700,000 clones, with around 90% found just once. CD45RO+ cells went into CD8 memory alongside CCR7-negative CD45RA+ TemRA cells. On this clone itself: The antigen remains unidentified.

Notes on the study in general: Blood alone was sampled, and tissue repertoires likely differ. A small donor pool kept down the genetic and exposure-history diversity that was represented. Among the subsets, naive ones generally showed larger estimated richness than memory ones.

This sequence was found in a man aged 18 to 29 in good health. Some clones in this sample may be carry-over from other donors' samples. V usage is TRBV5-8 and J usage is TRBJ2-5; no clear D. The source material was memory CD8+ T cells from PBMCs. Subset meaning: CD45RO+ cells pooled with CCR7-negative TemRA cells. The DNA of the CDR3 is TGTGCCAGCAGCTTAGAATCTGAGACCCAGTACTTC. It is translated as CASSLESETQYF.